Below, one TCR beta chain is given with its context. This specimen belongs to a study of cytomegalovirus exposure and HLA in healthy donors. Vbeta (60) and Jbeta (13) primers were used in the PCR. Only in-frame clones appear in the TCRdb table, and some are missing; sequencing was by immunoSEQ multiplex PCR. The sample holds around 210,000 clones, around 80% seen once. Sample: PBMCs. This receptor was obtained from a boy between 5 and 17 years old in good health and CMV-seronegative.

The CDR3 is CASGMSGGSYGYTF. In nucleotides, the CDR3 is TGTGCTAGTGGGATGTCGGGAGGAAGCTATGGCTACACCTTC. V usage is TRBV12-5 and J usage is TRBJ1-2; D remains ambiguous. In germline, CDR1 is LGHNT, CDR2 FRNRAP. Deletions cut 6 bases from V and 4 bases from J, with 15 bases between. There are 14 residues in the CDR3.